The 12 T cell receptor beta chains below were found in one sample sequenced in a study of CD8 T cells in ankylosing spondylitis. TCRdb called the 5' RACE reads again in MiXCR, with one record for every CDR3 protein. The sample includes roughly 280,000 distinct CDR3 sequences, about 20% of them seen just once. The sequencing input was blood, either unsorted or a sorted T cell fraction (not recorded which). These receptors all stem from a male donor with ankylosing spondylitis or in good health (not recorded which).

This clonotype was counted ten times or more. This chain joins TRBV12-3 or TRBV12-4 and TRBJ2-3, with TRBD2 as a possible D gene (6 bases). This CDR3 region has 14 residues. The V gene lost 1 base and the J gene lost 4 bases, with 9 bases spanning the gap. CDR3 in amino acids: CASSLVGGADTQYF. CDR3 nucleotide sequence: TGTGCCAGCAGTTTAGTAGGAGGGGCAGATACGCAGTATTTT.

The chain is built from TRBV7-2 and TRBJ2-5; TRBD2 agrees at 9 bases. V shed 2 bases, J shed 5 bases, and the junction held 3 bases outside the gene matches. Per the germline V gene, CDR1 is SGHTA and CDR2 is FQGNSA. The CDR3 is 14 residues long. The CDR3 loop is CASSLHSGGETQYF. CDR3 DNA: TGTGCCAGCAGCTTACATAGCGGGGGTGAGACCCAGTACTTC.

J is TRBJ1-5 and V is TRBV18; D remains unclear. V lost 3 bases and J 0 bases, leaving 9 bases between the germline ends. Germline CDR1 reads KGHSH; CDR2 reads LQKENI. CDR3 size: 15 residues. CDR3 region: CASSPDDHSNQPQHF. In nucleotides, the CDR3 is TGTGCCAGCTCACCTGACGACCATAGCAATCAGCCCCAGCATTTT.

This clonotype was seen a handful of times. The chain combines TRBV6-1 with TRBJ1-6; 8 bases fit TRBD1. CDR3 length: 15 amino acids. Trimming cost V 5 bases and J 4 bases; bases outside gene matches: 4. Germline CDR1 reads MNHNS; CDR2 reads SASEGT. The CDR3 region is CASSPGQAYNSPLHF. The CDR3 DNA sequence: TGTGCCAGCAGTCCGGGACAGGCGTATAATTCACCCCTCCACTTT.

V usage is TRBV9 and J usage is TRBJ2-2; D uncertain. Trimming cost V 4 bases and J 6 bases, with 7 bases left between them. CDR1 and CDR2 (germline): SGDLS, YYNGEE. This CDR3 has 12 amino acids. The CDR3 reads CASSFYSGELFF. DNA for the CDR3: TGTGCCAGCAGCTTCTATTCCGGGGAGCTGTTTTTT.

This chain joins TRBV6-1 and TRBJ1-1; 8 bases match TRBD1. Unmatched junction bases numbered 7, after V lost 2 bases and J lost 8 bases. This CDR3 is built from 14 residues. Per germline, CDR1 MNHNS and CDR2 SASEGT. CDR3 coding DNA: TGTGCCAGCAGTGAACAGGCAGGGGGCGGCGAAGCTTTCTTT. This codes for CASSEQAGGGEAFF.

The chain has TRBV6-5 and TRBJ1-5; possible D gene TRBD1, 6 bases. The CDR3 length is 15 residues. Germline V gene data show CDR1 as MNHEY and CDR2 as SVGAGI. V lost 0 bases to trimming and J lost 1 base, with 7 bases between them. The CDR3: CASSYSGASNQPQHF. The CDR3 nucleotides read TGTGCCAGCAGTTACTCGGGGGCGAGCAATCAGCCCCAGCATTTT.

The table lists this clonotype with a few counts. The chain is built from TRBV5-5 and TRBJ2-3; maybe TRBD2 (6 bases). Germline CDR1 SGHKS, CDR2 YYEKEE (reference sequence). Trimming removed 4 bases at V and 7 bases at J, with 25 bases between. This CDR3 is 17 amino acids long. CDR3 sequence reads: CASSLSLGAGTSYTQYF. CDR3 in DNA: TGTGCCAGCAGCCTCAGCCTAGGGGCCGGGACTTCTTATACGCAGTATTTT.

This clonotype was found a few times. This chain uses TRBV5-1 with TRBJ1-4; D is unclear. Germline assignment: CDR1 SGHRS and CDR2 YFSETQ. Between the trimmed V and J ends, which lost 0 bases and 0 bases, there was a span of 9 bases. This CDR3 has 16 amino acids. The CDR3 spells CASSLEAVATNEKLFF. The CDR3 DNA reads TGCGCCAGCAGCTTGGAGGCGGTGGCAACTAATGAAAAACTGTTTTTT. The full variable domain, in which reference TRBV5-1 and TRBJ1-4 provide the parts outside the CDR3, is KAGVTQTPRYLIKTRGQQVTLSCSPISGHRSVSWYQQTPGQGLQFLFEYFSETQRNKGNFPGRFSGRQFSNSRSEMNVSTLELGDSALYLCASSLEAVATNEKLFFGSGTQLSVL.

This clonotype was picked up a small number of times. J is TRBJ2-1 and V is TRBV12-3 or TRBV12-4; TRBD2 aligns across 13 bases. The trim removed 6 bases at V and 10 bases at J, leaving 6 bases unmatched. The CDR3 runs to 14 residues. DNA of the CDR3: TGTGCCAGCAGACTAGCGGGAGGGCCGAGAGAGCAGTTCTTC. Encoded protein: CASRLAGGPREQFF.

V gene TRBV25-1 combines with J gene TRBJ1-5; no definite D call. Germline V gene lookup returns CDR1 MGHDK and CDR2 SYGVNS. Trimming took 1 base from V and 5 from J, leaving 9 bases between them. The CDR3 totals 14 residues. The CDR3 sequence is CASSESGSHQPQHF. The CDR3 DNA is TGTGCCAGCAGTGAATCCGGCTCCCATCAGCCCCAGCATTTT.

On this clonotype itself: An end of the junction differs from the germline gene, which may be a read error. The J gene is TRBJ2-5, the V gene TRBV7-7; 8 positions match TRBD1. Germline values: CDR1 SSHAT, CDR2 FNYEAQ (reference sequence). The CDR3 totals 14 residues. CDR3 sequence (DNA): TGTGCTAGCAGCAAGGACAGGGCTGGGGAGACCCAGTACTTC. The encoded protein is CASSKDRAGETQYF.